This entry features one T cell receptor beta chain sequence. Libraries were prepared by immunoSEQ multiplex PCR; TCRdb keeps only in-frame clonotypes and omits some of them. The sample lists over 350,000 clones, just under 95% occurring once. The data belong to a study of shared T cell receptors in the human thymus. There are 16 residues in the CDR3. Trimming removed 6 bases at V and 1 base at J, with 18 bases between. Germline V gives CDR1 SGHRS, CDR2 YFSETQ. The TCR originated in a human donor. The chain couples TRBV5-1 to TRBJ2-3; perhaps TRBD1 as D (6 bases). The specimen was thymocytes. The CDR3: CASTRDTRSCTDTQYF. CDR3 DNA sequence: TGCGCCAGCACGAGGGACACTCGATCCTGCACAGATACGCAGTATTTT.